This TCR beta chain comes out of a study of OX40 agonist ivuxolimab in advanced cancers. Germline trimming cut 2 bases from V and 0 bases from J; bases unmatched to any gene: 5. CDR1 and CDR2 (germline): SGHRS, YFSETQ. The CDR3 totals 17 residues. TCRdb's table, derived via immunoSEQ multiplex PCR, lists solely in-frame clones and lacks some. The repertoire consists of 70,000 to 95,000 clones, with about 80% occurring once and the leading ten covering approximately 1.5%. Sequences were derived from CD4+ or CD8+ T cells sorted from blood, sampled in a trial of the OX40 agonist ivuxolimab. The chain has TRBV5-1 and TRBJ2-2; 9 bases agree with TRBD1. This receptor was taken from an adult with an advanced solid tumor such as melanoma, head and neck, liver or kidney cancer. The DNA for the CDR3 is TGCGCCAGCAGCTTCGGGACAGGGCCCACGAACACCGGGGAGCTGTTTTTT. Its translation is CASSFGTGPTNTGELFF.